Following are 17 T cell receptor beta chains from one sample sequenced in a study of OX40 agonist ivuxolimab in advanced cancers. Sequencing was performed with immunoSEQ multiplex PCR; in TCRdb, only in-frame clones are kept and a portion is missing. The profile shows tens of thousands of clones, less than 95% of them singletons. This specimen consisted of CD4+ or CD8+ T cells sorted from blood, obtained in a trial of the OX40 agonist ivuxolimab. The receptors stem from an adult with an advanced solid tumor such as melanoma, head and neck, liver or kidney cancer.

V gene TRBV11-2 combines with J gene TRBJ2-1; D gene uncertain. This CDR3 contains 11 residues. V shed 1 base and J shed 7 bases, with 2 bases lying between them. The germline V gene encodes CDR1 SGHAT and CDR2 FQNNGV. The CDR3 nucleotides are TGTGCCAGCAGCTTAGGAAATGAGCAGTTCTTC. Translated, it gives CASSLGNEQFF. The whole variable domain, remainder taken from reference TRBV11-2 and TRBJ2-1, is EAGVAQSPRYKIIEKRQSVAFWCNPISGHATLYWYQQILGQGPKLLIQFQNNGVVDDSQLPKDRFSAERLKGVDSTLKIQPAKLEDSAVYLCASSLGNEQFFGPGTRLTVL.

The V gene is TRBV18, the J gene TRBJ1-1; TRBD1 is a possible D gene (6 bases). Between the trimmed V and J ends, which lost 1 base and 5 bases, there was a span of 11 bases. The length of the CDR3 is 14 residues. CDR1 KGHSH and CDR2 LQKENI come from the germline V gene. CDR3 DNA: TGTGCCAGCTCACCACGGGGGGCTAATACTGAAGCTTTCTTT. Encoded protein: CASSPRGANTEAFF. Combining the CDR3 with reference TRBV18 and TRBJ1-1 gives the whole variable domain NAGVMQNPRHLVRRRGQEARLRCSPMKGHSHVYWYRQLPEEGLKFMVYLQKENIIDESGMPKERFSAEFPKEGPSILRIQQVVRGDSAAYFCASSPRGANTEAFFGQGTRLTVV.

The V call is TRBV27, the J call TRBJ2-7; TRBD2 aligns across 11 bases. Germline V lookup: CDR1 MNHEY, CDR2 SMNVEV (reference sequence). The CDR3 sequence is 12 residues long. The V segment lost 8 bases and the J segment 3 bases; nucleotides outside the gene matches: 0. This CDR3 is CASGTSGYEQYF. CDR3 sequence (DNA): TGTGCCAGCGGGACTAGCGGCTACGAGCAGTACTTC.

This clone showed up just a few times. This chain links TRBV27 with TRBJ2-7; perhaps TRBD1 as D (5 bases). The CDR3 totals 13 residues. V shed 4 bases and J shed 2 bases, with 9 bases lying between them. Germline V CDR1 and CDR2: MNHEY, SMNVEV (reference sequence). The CDR3 is CASSWKGTYEQYF. Here the CDR3 DNA reads TGTGCCAGCAGTTGGAAGGGGACCTACGAGCAGTACTTC.

This clone was detected only once. This chain uses TRBV11-3 with TRBJ2-7; 12 bases align to TRBD2. Per the germline V gene, CDR1 is SGHNT and CDR2 is YENEEA. CDR3 length: 17 amino acids. V lost 0 bases and J lost 4; bases outside the gene matches: 7. Written as DNA, the CDR3 is TGTGCCAGCAGCTTAGATAGGCCGGGACTAGCGGGTTACGAGCAGTACTTC. The encoded protein is CASSLDRPGLAGYEQYF. Supplemented by reference TRBV11-3 and TRBJ2-7, the full variable domain reads EAGVVQSPRYKIIEKKQPVAFWCNPISGHNTLYWYLQNLGQGPELLIRYENEEAVDDSQLPKDRFSAERLKGVDSTLKIQPAELGDSAVYLCASSLDRPGLAGYEQYFGPGTRLTVT.

The chain combines TRBV7-3 with TRBJ1-4; maybe TRBD1 (6 bases). CDR3 length equals 22 residues. Germline values: CDR1 SGHTA, CDR2 FQGTGA. V was pared by 5 bases and J by 4 bases, with 35 bases between. In DNA, the CDR3 is TGTGCCAGCAGCATCTTTTTTGGGGCGACAGGCCAATTGAGGGGATATAATGAAAAACTGTTTTTT. It is translated as CASSIFFGATGQLRGYNEKLFF.

This clone was seen once. The chain employs TRBV4-1 and TRBJ1-4; TRBD1 aligns across 7 bases. J was trimmed by 4 bases and V by 5 bases; bases with no gene match: 10. The CDR3 covers 16 residues. Per germline, CDR1 MGHRA and CDR2 YSYEKL. The CDR3 DNA follows: TGCGCCAGCAGCGCAGGGCAGGGACAGAATAATGAAAAACTGTTTTTT. As protein: CASSAGQGQNNEKLFF.

The chain links TRBV4-2 to TRBJ2-7, with TRBD2 matching 8 bases. CDR3 size: 17 residues. The junction had 14 bases not matched to a gene; V was cut back by 1 base and J by 6 bases. Germline assignment: CDR1 LGHNA and CDR2 YNFKEQ. The CDR3 region is CASSQALPGLEVPEQYF. The CDR3 bases are TGTGCCAGCAGCCAAGCCCTCCCGGGACTAGAGGTTCCCGAGCAGTACTTC.

The V call is TRBV2, the J call TRBJ2-5, with a tentative D call TRBD1 (5 bases). The J call is uncertain, as TRBJ2-7 better fits the DNA end. CDR1 and CDR2 (germline): SNHLY, FYNNEI. This CDR3 region has 13 residues. CDR3 residues: CASIQVESYEQYF. In DNA, the CDR3 is TGTGCCAGCATACAGGTTGAGTCCTACGAGCAGTACTTC.

The chain couples TRBV29-1 to TRBJ1-2; perhaps TRBD1 as D (6 bases). The CDR3 has 15 amino acids. The ends were cut back, 3 bases at V and 1 base at J, with 15 bases in the middle. In germline, CDR1 is SQVTM, CDR2 ANQGSEA. CDR3 protein: CSVEGPGVGNYGYTF. The CDR3, as DNA: TGCAGCGTTGAGGGGCCAGGGGTTGGTAACTATGGCTACACCTTC.

The chain has TRBV7-2 and TRBJ2-7; 9 bases line up with TRBD2. Per germline, CDR1 SGHTA and CDR2 FQGNSA. Unmatched junction bases numbered 6, after V lost 3 bases and J lost 0 bases. The CDR3 is made up of 16 amino acids. In nucleotides, the CDR3 is TGTGCCAGCAGCTTCCTATTTAGCGGGAGCTCCTACGAGCAGTACTTC. It specifies CASSFLFSGSSYEQYF.

V gene TRBV27 combines with J gene TRBJ2-7; TRBD1 matches 10 bases. V trimming: 4 bases; J trimming: 1 base; junction bases outside the gene matches: 4. The CDR3 has 15 amino acids. Germline CDR1 is MNHEY and CDR2 is SMNVEV (reference sequence). As DNA, the CDR3 is TGTGCCAGCAGTTCACCGGGACAGGGGTCCTACGAGCAGTACTTC. Its translation is CASSSPGQGSYEQYF.

Of note for this clone: With a much larger clone just one base away, this may be a read error. Other nucleotide sequences from this sample produce the same CDR3. The chain is built from TRBV29-1 and TRBJ1-1; D gene uncertain. Germline V gene lookup returns CDR1 SQVTM and CDR2 ANQGSEA. The CDR3 sequence is 11 residues long. The CDR3 spells CSVAPNTEAFF. DNA for the CDR3: TGCAGCGTAGCCCCGAACACTGAGGCTTTCTTT.

By share of the sample, this clone is medium-sized. This sequence joins TRBV21-1 and TRBJ2-3. TRBV21-1 is an annotated pseudogene. The CDR3 extends over 14 amino acids. The CDR3 protein is CASSRAQETDTQYF. The CDR3 nucleotides are TGTGCCAGCAGCAGGGCTCAGGAGACAGATACGCAGTATTTT.

The chain carries TRBV29-1 and TRBJ2-7, with TRBD1 identical over 9 bases. Per germline, CDR1 SQVTM and CDR2 ANQGSEA. Trimming removed 6 bases from V and 4 bases from J; junction bases left unmatched: 7. The CDR3 runs to 13 residues. The chain's CDR3 is CSVRAGTGYEQYF. Written as DNA, the CDR3 is TGCAGCGTCCGAGCCGGGACAGGGTACGAGCAGTACTTC.

About this clone itself: The same CDR3 also results from other DNA sequences found in this sample. The chain combines TRBV28 with TRBJ2-7; TRBD2 matches 14 bases. Losses at the gene ends were 6 bases for V and 5 bases for J; bases not matched to a gene: 3. CDR3 length: 14 amino acids. CDR1 and CDR2 from the germline V gene are MDHEN and SYDVKM. CDR3 in DNA: TGTGCCAGCAGCCTGGGACTAGCGGGAGACGAGCAGTACTTC. Amino acids: CASSLGLAGDEQYF.

The chain combines TRBV6-5 with TRBJ1-2; D uncertain. The CDR3 is 15 residues long. The V gene lost 0 bases and the J gene lost 1 base, with 9 bases spanning the gap. Germline V gene sequence: CDR1 MNHEY, CDR2 SVGAGI. The CDR3 nucleotides read TGTGCCAGCAGTTACTCGTTCCAGTTTAACTATGGCTACACCTTC. Amino acids: CASSYSFQFNYGYTF.